This T cell receptor beta chain was identified in a study of molecular identifiers for immune sequencing clone quantification. This clonotype was recorded at least ten times. TCRdb re-analysed the PCR reads in MiXCR, keeping a single row per CDR3 protein. The table includes roughly 320,000 distinct CDR3 sequences, 20% to 25% detected once. Germline V CDR1 and CDR2: LGHNA, YSLEER. V was cut by 0 bases and J by 4 bases, with 15 bases left in between. The CDR3 covers 16 residues. The sequencing input was naive CD8+ T cells from blood, with Jurkat cell RNA spiked in. Subset given: FACS-sorted CD8+CD4-CCR7+CD45RA+ naive T cells. This clonotype originated in a human donor in good health. Some libraries in this study had Jurkat cell RNA spiked in. The V call is TRBV4-3, the J call TRBJ1-1; TRBD1 might be the D (5 bases). CDR3 protein: CASSQDRGVWGTEAFF. The CDR3 DNA reads TGCGCCAGCAGCCAAGATAGGGGTGTCTGGGGCACTGAAGCTTTCTTT.